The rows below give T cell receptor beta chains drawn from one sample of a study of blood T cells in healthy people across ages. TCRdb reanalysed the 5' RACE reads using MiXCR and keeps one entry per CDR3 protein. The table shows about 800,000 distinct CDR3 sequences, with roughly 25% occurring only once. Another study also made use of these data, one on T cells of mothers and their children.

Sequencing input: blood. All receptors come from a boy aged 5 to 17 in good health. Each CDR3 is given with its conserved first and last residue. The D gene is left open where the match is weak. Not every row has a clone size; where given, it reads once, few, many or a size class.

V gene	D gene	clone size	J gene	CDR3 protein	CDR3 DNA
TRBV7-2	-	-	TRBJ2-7	CASSLRVVGVEQYF	TGTGCCAGCAGCTTGAGGGTCGTAGGTGTGGAGCAGTACTTC
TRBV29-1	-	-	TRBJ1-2	CSVVADSVYGYTF	TGCAGCGTTGTTGCCGACAGCGTCTATGGCTACACCTTC
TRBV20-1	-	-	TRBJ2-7	CSARMFSGIPYEQYF	TGCAGTGCTAGAATGTTTTCGGGGATACCCTACGAGCAGTACTTC
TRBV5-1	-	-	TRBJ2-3	CASSRGPGGPGTDTQYF	TGCGCCAGCAGCCGGGGACCAGGGGGGCCCGGCACAGATACGCAGTATTTT
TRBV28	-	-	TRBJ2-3	CASSFRASLLVDTQYF	TGTGCCAGCAGCTTTAGGGCCTCCCTATTGGTAGATACGCAGTATTTT
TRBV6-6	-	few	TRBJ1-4	CASSSGPDVGNEKLFF	TGTGCCAGCAGTTCCGGACCGGACGTGGGTAATGAAAAACTGTTTTTT
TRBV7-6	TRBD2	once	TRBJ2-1	CASSARRGARDEQFF	TGTGCCAGCAGCGCCCGGCGGGGGGCAAGGGATGAGCAGTTCTTC
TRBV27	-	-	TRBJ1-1	CASSSPPMGTEAFF	TGTGCCAGCAGTTCCCCGCCTATGGGCACTGAAGCTTTCTTT
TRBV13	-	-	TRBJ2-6	CASRRSDSGANVLTF	TGTGCCAGCAGGAGGAGTGACTCTGGGGCCAACGTCCTGACTTTC
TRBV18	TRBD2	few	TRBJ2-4	CASSPPIASGDIQYF	TGTGCCAGCTCACCACCGATCGCTAGCGGAGACATTCAGTACTTC
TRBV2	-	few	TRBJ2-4	CASSLLGVTAKNIQYF	TGTGCCAGCAGCTTGCTTGGGGTTACAGCCAAAAACATTCAGTACTTC
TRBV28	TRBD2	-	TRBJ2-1	CASSFSGLAVFEQFF	TGTGCCAGCAGTTTTTCGGGACTAGCGGTCTTTGAGCAGTTCTTC
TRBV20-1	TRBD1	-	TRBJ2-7	CSARKSPSSGGEQYF	TGCAGTGCTAGAAAGTCCCCATCATCAGGGGGCGAGCAGTACTTC
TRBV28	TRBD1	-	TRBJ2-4	CASSFRDRGLGIQYF	TGTGCCAGCAGTTTCCGGGACAGGGGCCTGGGCATTCAGTACTTC
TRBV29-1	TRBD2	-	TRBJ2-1	CSVTPGLAARGEQFF	TGCAGCGTCACACCGGGACTAGCGGCTCGTGGTGAGCAGTTCTTC
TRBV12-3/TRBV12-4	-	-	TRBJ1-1	CASSRGWPADTEAFF	TGTGCCAGCAGTCGGGGATGGCCCGCGGACACTGAAGCTTTCTTT
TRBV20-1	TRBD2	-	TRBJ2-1	CSARERGLARNEQFF	TGCAGTGCTAGAGAGAGGGGACTAGCCAGAAATGAGCAGTTCTTC
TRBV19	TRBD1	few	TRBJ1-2	CASRDSFIYGYTF	TGTGCCAGCCGGGACAGCTTTATCTATGGCTACACCTTC
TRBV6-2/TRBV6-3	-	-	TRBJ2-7	CASSYRTGGNEQYF	TGTGCCAGCAGTTACCGAACGGGTGGTAACGAGCAGTACTTC
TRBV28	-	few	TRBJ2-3	CASRSQAGDTQYF	TGTGCCAGCAGAAGTCAGGCGGGAGATACGCAGTATTTT
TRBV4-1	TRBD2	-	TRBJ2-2	CASSRAGASNTGELFF	TGCGCCAGCAGCCGGGCGGGAGCCTCGAACACCGGGGAGCTGTTTTTT
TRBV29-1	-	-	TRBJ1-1	CSVEAGLTTLRAFF	TGCAGCGTTGAAGCGGGACTGACAACACTGCGGGCTTTCTTT
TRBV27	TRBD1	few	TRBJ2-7	CASRFSSGTGPYEQYF	TGTGCCAGCAGGTTTTCGTCCGGGACAGGACCCTACGAGCAGTACTTC
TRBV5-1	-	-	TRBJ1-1	CASSPVDGQGAFF	TGCGCCAGCAGCCCTGTCGACGGCCAGGGGGCTTTCTTT
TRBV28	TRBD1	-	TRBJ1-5	CASSFPTGGSCHQPQHF	TGTGCCAGCAGTTTCCCGACAGGGGGAAGTTGCCATCAGCCCCAGCATTTT
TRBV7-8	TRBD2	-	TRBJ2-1	CASSVLLAGGYNEQFF	TGTGCCAGCAGCGTCCTACTAGCGGGAGGTTACAATGAGCAGTTCTTC
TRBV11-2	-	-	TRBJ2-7	CASSSNQGGYEQYF	TGTGCCAGCAGCTCTAATCAGGGGGGCTACGAGCAGTACTTC
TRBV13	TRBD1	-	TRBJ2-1	CASSLTGREQFF	TGTGCCAGCAGCTTGACAGGGCGAGAGCAGTTCTTC
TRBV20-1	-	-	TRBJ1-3	CSAWTNGNTIYF	TGCAGTGCCTGGACGAATGGAAACACCATATATTTT
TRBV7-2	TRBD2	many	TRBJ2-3	CASSLTLAGGGFEYF	TGTGCCAGCAGCTTAACACTAGCGGGGGGGGGATTCGAGTATTTT
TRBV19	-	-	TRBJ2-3	CASQLRVTDTQYF	TGTGCCAGTCAGTTGCGTGTCACAGATACGCAGTATTTT
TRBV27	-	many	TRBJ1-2	CASSLGGSYGYTF	TGTGCCAGCAGTTTAGGTGGAAGCTATGGCTACACCTTC
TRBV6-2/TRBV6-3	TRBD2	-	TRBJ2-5	CASSPVPVAGVLETQYF	TGCGCCAGCAGTCCAGTACCTGTAGCGGGGGTCTTGGAGACCCAGTACTTC
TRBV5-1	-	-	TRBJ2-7	CASNPGFSTYEQYF	TGCGCCAGCAACCCGGGGTTTTCCACCTACGAGCAGTACTTC
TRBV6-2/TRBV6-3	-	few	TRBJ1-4	CASSRAELTNEKLFF	TGTGCCAGCAGTCGGGCCGAGCTAACTAATGAAAAACTGTTTTTT
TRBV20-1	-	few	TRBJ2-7	CSARESGGIGYEQYF	TGCAGTGCTAGAGAGTCAGGGGGGATAGGATACGAGCAGTACTTC
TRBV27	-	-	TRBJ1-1	CASRPSGGATEAFF	TGTGCCAGCAGGCCGTCCGGCGGGGCCACTGAAGCTTTCTTT
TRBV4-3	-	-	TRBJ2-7	CASSLGRDTELEQYF	TGCGCCAGCAGCCTGGGCCGGGACACTGAGTTGGAGCAGTACTTC
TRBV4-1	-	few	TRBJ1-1	CASSRRGGTEAFF	TGCGCCAGCAGCCGCCGGGGGGGCACTGAAGCTTTCTTT
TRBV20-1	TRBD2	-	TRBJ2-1	CSASGLAETISYNEQFF	TGCAGTGCTAGTGGACTAGCGGAAACCATATCCTACAATGAGCAGTTCTTC
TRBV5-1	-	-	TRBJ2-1	CASRYEVSGYNEQFF	TGCGCCAGCAGGTATGAAGTATCGGGATACAATGAGCAGTTCTTC
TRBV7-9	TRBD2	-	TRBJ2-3	CASSAGTSGGPHTDTQYF	TGTGCCAGCAGCGCCGGGACTAGCGGGGGGCCCCACACAGATACGCAGTATTTT
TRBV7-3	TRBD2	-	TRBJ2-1	CASSPHSGRNAPEQFF	TGTGCCAGCAGCCCACATAGCGGGAGGAACGCACCGGAGCAGTTCTTC
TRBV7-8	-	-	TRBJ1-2	CASSDDSPYGYTF	TGTGCCAGCAGCGACGACAGCCCCTATGGCTACACCTTC
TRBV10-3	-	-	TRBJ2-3	CAISDAAPDTQYF	TGTGCCATCAGTGATGCGGCACCGGATACGCAGTATTTT
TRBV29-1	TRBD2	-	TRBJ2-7	CSVEGLAVSRYEQYF	TGCAGCGTTGAGGGACTAGCGGTGTCAAGATACGAGCAGTACTTC
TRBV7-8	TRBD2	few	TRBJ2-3	CASSLAGLAADTQYF	TGTGCCAGCAGCTTAGCCGGACTAGCGGCAGATACGCAGTATTTT
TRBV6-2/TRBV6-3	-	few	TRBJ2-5	CASRSSQTQYF	TGTGCCAGCAGGAGCTCACAGACCCAGTACTTC
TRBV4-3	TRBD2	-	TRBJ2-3	CASSQVAGAVDTQYF	TGCGCCAGCAGCCAAGTAGCGGGGGCTGTAGATACGCAGTATTTT
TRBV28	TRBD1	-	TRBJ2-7	CASSNRDSLASYEQYF	TGTGCCAGCAGTAACCGGGACAGTTTAGCTTCCTACGAGCAGTACTTC